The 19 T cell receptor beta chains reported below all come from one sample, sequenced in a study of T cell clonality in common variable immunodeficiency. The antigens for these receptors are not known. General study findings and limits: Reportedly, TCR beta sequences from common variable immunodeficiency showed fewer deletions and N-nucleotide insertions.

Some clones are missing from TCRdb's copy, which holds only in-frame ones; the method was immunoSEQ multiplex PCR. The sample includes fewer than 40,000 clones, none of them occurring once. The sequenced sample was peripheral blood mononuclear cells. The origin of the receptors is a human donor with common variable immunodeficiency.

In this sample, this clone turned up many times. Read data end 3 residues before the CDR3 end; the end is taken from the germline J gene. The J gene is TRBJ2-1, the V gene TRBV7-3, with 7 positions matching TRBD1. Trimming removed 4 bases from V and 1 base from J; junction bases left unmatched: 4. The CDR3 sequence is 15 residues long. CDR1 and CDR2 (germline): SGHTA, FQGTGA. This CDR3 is CASSSGQVSYNEQFF. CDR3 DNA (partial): TGTGCCAGCAGCTCCGGACAGGTGTCCTACAATGAG.

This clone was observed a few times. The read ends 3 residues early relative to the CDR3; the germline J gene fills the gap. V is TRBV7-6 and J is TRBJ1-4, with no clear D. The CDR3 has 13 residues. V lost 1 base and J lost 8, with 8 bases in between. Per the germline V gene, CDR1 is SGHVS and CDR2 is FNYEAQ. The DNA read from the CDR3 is TGTGCCAGCAGCTTAGACCCTGGCGAAAAA. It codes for CASSLDPGEK. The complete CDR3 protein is CASSLDPGEKLFF.

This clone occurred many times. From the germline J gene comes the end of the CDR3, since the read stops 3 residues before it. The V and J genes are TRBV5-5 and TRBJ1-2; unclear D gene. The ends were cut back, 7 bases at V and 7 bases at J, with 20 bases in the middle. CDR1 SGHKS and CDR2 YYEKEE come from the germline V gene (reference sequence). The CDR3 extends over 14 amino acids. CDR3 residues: CASSLNYQLGGYTF. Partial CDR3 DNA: TGTGCCAGCTCGCTAAATTACCAACTTGGTGGC.

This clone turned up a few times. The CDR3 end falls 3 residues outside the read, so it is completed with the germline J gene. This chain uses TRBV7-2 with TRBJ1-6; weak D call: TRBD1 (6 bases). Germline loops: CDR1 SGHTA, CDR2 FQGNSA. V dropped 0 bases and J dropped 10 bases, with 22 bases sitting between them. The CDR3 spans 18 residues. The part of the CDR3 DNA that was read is TGTGCCAGCAGCTTAGCGCCGCCATGGGACATTGTTCACTCACCC. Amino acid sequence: CASSLAPPWDIVHSP. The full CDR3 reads CASSLAPPWDIVHSPLHF.

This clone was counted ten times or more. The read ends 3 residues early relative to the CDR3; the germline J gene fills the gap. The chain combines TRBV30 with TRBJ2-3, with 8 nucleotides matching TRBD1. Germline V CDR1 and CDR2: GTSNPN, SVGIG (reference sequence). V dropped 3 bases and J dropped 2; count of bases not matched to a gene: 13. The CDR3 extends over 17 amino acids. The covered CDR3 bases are TGTGCCTGGAGCCCAGCCGACAGGGGATGGTCCACAGATACG. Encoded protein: CAWSPADRGWSTDT. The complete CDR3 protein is CAWSPADRGWSTDTQYF.

The covered CDR3 bases are TGTGCCAGTAGGAGGAAGGCTAGCGAACCCTACGAG. This codes for CASRRKASEPYE. The full CDR3 protein reads CASRRKASEPYEQYF. The chain couples TRBV19 to TRBJ2-7; perhaps TRBD2 as D (6 bases). The read halts 3 residues ahead of the CDR3 end, with the missing end drawn from the germline J gene. This CDR3 spans 15 amino acids. Trimming took 6 bases from V and 2 from J, leaving 17 bases between them. Germline V gives CDR1 LNHDA, CDR2 SQIVND (reference sequence).

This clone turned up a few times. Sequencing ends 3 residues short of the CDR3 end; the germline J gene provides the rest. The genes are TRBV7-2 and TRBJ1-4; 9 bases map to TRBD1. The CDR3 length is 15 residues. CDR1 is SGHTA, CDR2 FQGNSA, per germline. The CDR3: CASSLSGTGIGKLFF. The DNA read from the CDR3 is TGTGCCAGCAGCCTCTCCGGGACAGGGATAGGGAAA. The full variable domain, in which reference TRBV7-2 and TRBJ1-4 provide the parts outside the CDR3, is GAGVSQSPSNKVTEKGKDVELRCDPISGHTALYWYRQSLGQGLEFLIYFQGNSAPDKSGLPSDRFSAERTGGSVSTLTIQRTQQEDSAVYLCASSLSGTGIGKLFFGSGTQLSVL.

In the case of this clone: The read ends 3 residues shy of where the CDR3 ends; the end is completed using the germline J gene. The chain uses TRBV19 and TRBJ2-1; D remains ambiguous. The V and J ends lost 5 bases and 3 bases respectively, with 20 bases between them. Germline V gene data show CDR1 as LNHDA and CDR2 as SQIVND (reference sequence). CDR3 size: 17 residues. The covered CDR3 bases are TGTGCCAGTAGTTGGTCCCGCCGAGCTAAGTACTACAATGAG. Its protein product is CASSWSRRAKYYNE. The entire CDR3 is CASSWSRRAKYYNEQFF. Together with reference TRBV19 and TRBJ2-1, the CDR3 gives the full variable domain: DGGITQSPKYLFRKEGQNVTLSCEQNLNHDAMYWYRQDPGQGLRLIYYSQIVNDFQKGDIAEGYSVSREKKESFPLTVTSAQKNPTAFYLCASSWSRRAKYYNEQFFGPGTRLTVL.

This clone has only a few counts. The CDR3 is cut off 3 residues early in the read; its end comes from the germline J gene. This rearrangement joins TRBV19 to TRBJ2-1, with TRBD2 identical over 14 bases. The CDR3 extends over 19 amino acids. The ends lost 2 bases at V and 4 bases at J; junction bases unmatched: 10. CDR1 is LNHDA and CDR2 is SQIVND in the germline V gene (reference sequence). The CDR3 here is CASSIPGLAGGIRYNEQFF. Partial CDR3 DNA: TGTGCCAGTAGTATACCCGGACTAGCGGGGGGAATAAGGTACAATGAG.

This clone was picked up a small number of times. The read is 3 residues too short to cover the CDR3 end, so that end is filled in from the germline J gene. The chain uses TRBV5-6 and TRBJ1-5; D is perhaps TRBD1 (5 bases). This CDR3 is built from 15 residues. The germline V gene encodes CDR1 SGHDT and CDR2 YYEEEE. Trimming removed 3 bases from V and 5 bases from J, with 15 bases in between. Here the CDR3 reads CASSWGVGEYQPQHF. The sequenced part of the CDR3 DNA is TGTGCCAGCAGCTGGGGGGTCGGGGAATATCAGCCC.

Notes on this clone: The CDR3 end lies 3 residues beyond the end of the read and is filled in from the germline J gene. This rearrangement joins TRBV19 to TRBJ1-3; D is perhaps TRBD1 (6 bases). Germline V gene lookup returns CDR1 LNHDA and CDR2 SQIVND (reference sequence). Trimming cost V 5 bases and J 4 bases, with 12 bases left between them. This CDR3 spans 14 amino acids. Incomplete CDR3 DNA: TGTGCCAGTAGTCCTGGGACATCCGGAAACACC. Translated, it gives CASSPGTSGNT. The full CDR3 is CASSPGTSGNTIYF. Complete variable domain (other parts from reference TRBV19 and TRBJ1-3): DGGITQSPKYLFRKEGQNVTLSCEQNLNHDAMYWYRQDPGQGLRLIYYSQIVNDFQKGDIAEGYSVSREKKESFPLTVTSAQKNPTAFYLCASSPGTSGNTIYFGEGSWLTVV.

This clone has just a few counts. CDR3 DNA (partial): TGTGCCAGCAGTCGGGACTCCAATGAGGAGACC. Amino acids: CASSRDSNEET. The whole CDR3 protein is CASSRDSNEETQYF. This sequence joins TRBV2 and TRBJ2-5; D may be TRBD2 (6 bases). The CDR3 end lies 3 residues beyond the end of the read and is filled in from the germline J gene. Between the trimmed V and J ends, which lost 5 bases and 5 bases, there was a span of 15 bases. CDR1 is SNHLY and CDR2 is FYNNEI in the germline V gene. This CDR3 spans 14 amino acids.

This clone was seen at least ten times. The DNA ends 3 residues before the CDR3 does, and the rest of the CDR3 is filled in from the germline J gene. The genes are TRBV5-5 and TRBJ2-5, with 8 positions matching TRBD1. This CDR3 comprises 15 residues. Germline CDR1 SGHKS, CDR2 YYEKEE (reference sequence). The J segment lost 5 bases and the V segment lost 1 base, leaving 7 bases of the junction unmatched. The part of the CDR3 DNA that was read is TGTGCCAGCAGCTTGACTACAGGGGGTTTGGAGACC. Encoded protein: CASSLTTGGLET. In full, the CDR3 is CASSLTTGGLETQYF.

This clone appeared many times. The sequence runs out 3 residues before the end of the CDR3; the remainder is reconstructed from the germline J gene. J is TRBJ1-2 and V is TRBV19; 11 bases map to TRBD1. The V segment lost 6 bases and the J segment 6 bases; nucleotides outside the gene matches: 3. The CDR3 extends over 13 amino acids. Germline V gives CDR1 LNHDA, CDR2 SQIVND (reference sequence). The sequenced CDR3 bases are TGTGCCAGTAGCAGGACAGGGGGCGATGGC. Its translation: CASSRTGGDG. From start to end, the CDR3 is CASSRTGGDGYTF.

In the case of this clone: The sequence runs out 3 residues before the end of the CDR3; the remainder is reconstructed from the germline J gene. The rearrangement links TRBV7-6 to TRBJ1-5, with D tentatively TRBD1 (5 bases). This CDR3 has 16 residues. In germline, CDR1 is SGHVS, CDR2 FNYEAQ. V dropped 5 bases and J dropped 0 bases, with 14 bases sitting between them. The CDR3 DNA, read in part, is TGTGCCAGCAGCGGGGGGAGTTTAGATAGCAATCAGCCC. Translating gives CASSGGSLDSNQP. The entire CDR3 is CASSGGSLDSNQPQHF.

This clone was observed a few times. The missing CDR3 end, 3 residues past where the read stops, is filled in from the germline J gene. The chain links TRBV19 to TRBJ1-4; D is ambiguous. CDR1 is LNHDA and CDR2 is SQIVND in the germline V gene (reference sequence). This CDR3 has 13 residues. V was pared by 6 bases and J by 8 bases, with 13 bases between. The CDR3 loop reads CASRFPSGEKLFF. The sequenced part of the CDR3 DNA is TGTGCCAGTAGGTTCCCCTCGGGGGAAAAA.

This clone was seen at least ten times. The CDR3 spells CASISGTSVMTQYF. The CDR3 DNA, read in part, is TGTGCCAGTATCTCCGGGACATCGGTCATGACC. V gene TRBV19 combines with J gene TRBJ2-5, with a tentative D call TRBD1 (6 bases). The sequenced fragment ends 3 residues before the CDR3 boundary, so the rest is inferred from the germline J gene. The CDR3 is 14 amino acids. The germline CDR1 and CDR2 sequences are LNHDA and SQIVND (reference sequence). V was shortened by 7 bases and J by 7 bases, with 19 bases between the two germline ends.

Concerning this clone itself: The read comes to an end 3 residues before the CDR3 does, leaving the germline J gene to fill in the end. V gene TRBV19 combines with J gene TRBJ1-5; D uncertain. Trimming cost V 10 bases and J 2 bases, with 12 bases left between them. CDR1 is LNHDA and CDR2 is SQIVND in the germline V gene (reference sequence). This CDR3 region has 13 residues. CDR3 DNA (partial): TGTGCCACCGGTAGTAGAGGCAATCAGCCC. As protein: CATGSRGNQP. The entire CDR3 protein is CATGSRGNQPQHF.

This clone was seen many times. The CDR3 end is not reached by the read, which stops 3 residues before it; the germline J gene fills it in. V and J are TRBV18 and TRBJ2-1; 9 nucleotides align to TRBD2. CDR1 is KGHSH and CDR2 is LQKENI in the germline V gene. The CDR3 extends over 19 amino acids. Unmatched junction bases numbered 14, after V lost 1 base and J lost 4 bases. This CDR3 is CASSPLPVERGAQYNEQFF. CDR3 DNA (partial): TGTGCCAGCTCACCACTCCCGGTGGAGCGGGGGGCACAATACAATGAG.